This T cell receptor (beta chain) was sequenced in a study of a mutant IDH1 vaccine in newly diagnosed glioma. Study details: The vaccination schedule gave patients eight doses in weeks 1, 3, 5, 7, 11, 15, 19 and 23. Former treatment meant radiotherapy, temozolomide, or both; the majority had gotten both.

The germline V gene has CDR1 SSHAT and CDR2 FNYEAQ (reference sequence). The CDR3 loop spans 15 amino acids. Concerning this clone: The antigen remains undetermined. The junction departs from germline at one end; a sequencing error may be responsible.

The time point is: week 23, last vaccination. Topical imiquimod accompanied each vaccine dose, which consisted of 300 ug of mutant IDH1 20-mer peptide. The protocol was immunoSEQ multiplex PCR, while the TCRdb copy is restricted to in-frame clones and leaves out a portion. This table has roughly 60,000 clones, about 80% appearing once. Findings and caveats of the study: It seemed that pseudoprogression was not linked to changes in the top peripheral T cell clonotypes.

The material was PBMCs, obtained from a glioma patient whose treatment included an IDH1 peptide vaccine. The clonotype originates from a man aged 35 to 55 with glioma. The rearrangement links TRBV7-7 to TRBJ2-2, with 8 bases identical to TRBD1. The CDR3 spells CASSPTGANTGELFF. The CDR3 region has the DNA TGTGCTAGCAGCCCGACAGGGGCGAACACCGGGGAGCTGTTTTTT.